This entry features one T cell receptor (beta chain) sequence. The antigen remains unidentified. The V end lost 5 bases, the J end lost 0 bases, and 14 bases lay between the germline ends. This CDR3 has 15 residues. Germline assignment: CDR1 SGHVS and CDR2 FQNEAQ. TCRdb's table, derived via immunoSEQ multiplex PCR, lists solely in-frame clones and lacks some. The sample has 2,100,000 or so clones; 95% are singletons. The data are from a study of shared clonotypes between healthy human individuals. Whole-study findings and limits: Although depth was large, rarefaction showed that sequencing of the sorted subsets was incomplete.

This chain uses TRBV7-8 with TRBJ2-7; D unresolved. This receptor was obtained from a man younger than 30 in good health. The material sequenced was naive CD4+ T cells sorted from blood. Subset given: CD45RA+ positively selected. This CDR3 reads CASSTRTFSSYEQYF. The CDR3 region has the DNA TGTGCCAGCAGCACTCGGACCTTCAGCTCCTACGAGCAGTACTTC.